The present T cell receptor beta chain was sequenced within a study of regulatory T cells in long-lasting Graves disease (dated by TCRdb to about 2021). Turning to the overall study: To count as having persistent Graves' disease, a patient had to have received antithyroid drug treatment for over 5 years with TSH receptor autoantibodies remaining persistently positive. In the clinical cohort, patients with persistent Graves' disease had used antithyroid drugs for an average of roughly 10 years. Peripheral blood TCR sequencing and RNA sequencing compared persistent Graves' disease patients with newly diagnosed Graves' disease patients. The study was conducted in China and was registered as a clinical trial. A total of approximately 35 samples underwent TCR sequencing: around 13 from persistent and around 20 from newly diagnosed Graves' disease patients.

Here is what the overall study found, with its caveats: As a limitation, the authors acknowledged that the small sample size may reduce accuracy. Peripheral blood alone was examined, since thyroid tissue, which constituted the primary lesion, could not be accessed. Compared with newly diagnosed patients, persistent Graves' disease patients had lower TCR Shannon entropy and fewer highly expanded clones, which suggests clonal expansion. Preferential use of TRBV28, TRBJ1-2 and TRBJ2-5 was observed in persistent disease, whereas TRBV20-1 and TRBJ2-1 were favored in newly diagnosed disease. Sequencing and analysis were restricted to the TCR beta chain. Patients with persistent disease shared more public clonotypes (roughly 2,900) than newly diagnosed patients did (966).

What the time point label conveys for this sample: persistent/refractory GD, antithyroid drugs over 5 years with positive TRAb. For both TCR sequencing and RNA sequencing, RNA was extracted from PBMCs in TRIzol. The diagnosis of Graves' disease was made according to American Thyroid Association guidelines. Patients were recruited from an endocrinology department in Xi'an, China. Each patient gave 7.5 to 10 milliliters of peripheral blood, collected in an EDTA anticoagulant tube. PBMCs were isolated by Ficoll Paque Plus density gradient separation without further T cell sorting. An Agilent 2100 Bioanalyzer and agarose gel were used to assess RNA quality, and a NanoDrop 2000 was used to measure RNA concentration. The library was generated by multiplex PCR. The instrument was an Illumina HiSeq 4000. iRepertoire HTBI primers and Arm-PCR amplification of CDR3 regions were used to construct TCR beta libraries. Before sequencing, the PCR products underwent gel purification. Regarding the original processing steps: Across samples, about 64 TRBV and 13 to 15 TRBJ segments were identified and used for gene usage analysis of CDR3 amino acid clonotypes. COPE and FqMerger were used to merge filtered high-quality paired reads into contigs. BLAST was used to align contigs to IMGT TRBV, TRBD and TRBJ reference genes, with CDR3 defined following IMGT. Highly expanded clones were defined as clonotypes with a frequency above 0.1%. Repertoire diversity was measured by Shannon entropy, and V-J evenness by the Gini coefficient. Public clonotypes were defined as clonotypes shared by more than one individual. TCRdb applied fastp at Q25 and MiXCR to the public reads, then kept only in-frame beta chains. Under each unique CDR3 protein, matching rows form one entry showing the most common genes and DNA. These V and J calls derive from TCRdb rather than the authors' analysis. In all, the sample holds around 400,000 distinct CDR3 sequences, and roughly a quarter of those were seen once. The top ten constitute about a quarter of the sample.

V is clipped by 4 bases and J by 5 bases, and the sequence between their germline boundaries is 17 bases long. The CDR3 goes from the cysteine to the phenylalanine over 15 residues. Just CDR3 DNA is preserved here, 45 bases in frame from base 1. CDR1 and CDR2, looked up from the germline V gene (reference sequence), are LGHDT and YNNKEL. A word on this clonotype: The antigen this receptor binds is unknown. Per-nucleotide qualities are absent, and no much larger clonotype sits a single base away.

This clonotype originated in a female donor with Graves disease. The sequenced sample was peripheral blood mononuclear cells (PBMCs), obtained when the disease was refractory, from a patient treated with antithyroid drugs. This receptor chain uses TRBV3-1 and TRBJ2-5; perhaps TRBD2 is the D gene, with 6 bases matching. Here is the DNA: TGTGCCAGCAGCCCCGGGGGAGGCGGGGATGAGACCCAGTACTTC. This yields the protein CASSPGGGGDETQYF.